This T cell receptor beta chain was observed in a study of CD8 T cells in Susac syndrome. Germline-derived CDR1 and CDR2 are SGDLS and YYNGEE. This CDR3 spans 17 amino acids. J was trimmed by 7 bases and V by 3 bases; bases with no gene match: 14. About 0.45 to 1 ug RNA was reverse transcribed with random hexamers. Amplification of TCR beta CDR3 was carried out by immunoSEQ multiplex PCR, which covered 54 Vbeta and 13 Jbeta segments. One entry per CDR3 protein results from TCRdb running MiXCR on the immunoSEQ multiplex PCR reads. This sample has around 180,000 distinct CDR3 sequences; about 94% occur once, and the top ten carry over 0.08%. TCR beta was sequenced from blood CD8+ and CD4+ T cells.

The clonotype was recovered from a human donor with multiple sclerosis. The sample taken for sequencing was CD4+ T cells from PBMCs. This chain links TRBV9 with TRBJ2-1, with 9 bases aligning to TRBD2. This CDR3 is CASSDRLAGEMWNEQFF. The CDR3 coding sequence is TGTGCCAGCAGCGACAGATTAGCGGGAGAAATGTGGAATGAGCAGTTCTTC.